The 20 T cell receptor beta chains below come from one sample, sequenced in a study of CD4 T cells in relation to SARS-CoV-2 and coronaviruses. The antigens of these receptors remain unknown. Using immunoSEQ multiplex PCR, the repertoire was profiled, and TCRdb retains in-frame clones only, with some absent. The sample yields approximately 17,000 clones, 79% seen once. Unexposed donor CD4+ T cells date from about 2011-2018, before the COVID-19 pandemic. CD4+ T cells were isolated from the cells after around eleven days of culture. Sequencing was performed on CD4+ T cells from PBMCs, cultured in vitro. The source of these receptors is a human donor in good health.

The chain recombines TRBV6-5 with TRBJ1-3; D is ambiguous. Trimming took 7 bases from V and 4 from J, leaving 14 bases between them. The V gene's germline CDR1 is MNHEY and CDR2 SVGAGI. CDR3 size: 14 residues. The CDR3 sequence is CASTDRQGGNTIYF. The CDR3 DNA reads as TGTGCCAGCACCGATAGGCAAGGAGGAAACACCATATATTTT.

This chain links TRBV18 with TRBJ2-1; 11 bases map to TRBD1. Germline assignment: CDR1 KGHSH and CDR2 LQKENI. V lost 3 bases to trimming and J lost 10 bases; unmatched junction nucleotides: 8. The CDR3 extends over 15 amino acids. This CDR3 is CASSPWTGGTGEQFF. CDR3 coding DNA: TGTGCCAGCTCACCTTGGACAGGGGGCACGGGAGAGCAGTTCTTC.

V usage is TRBV3-1 (or the pseudogene TRBV3-2) and J usage is TRBJ2-7; 9 nucleotides line up with TRBD2. The J segment lost 5 bases and the V segment lost 6 bases, leaving 11 bases of the junction unmatched. CDR3 length: 15 residues. Germline CDR1 reads LGHDT; CDR2 reads YNNKEL (reference sequence). The CDR3 sequence is CASSHTSSGNDEQYF. Written as DNA, the CDR3 is TGTGCCAGCAGTCACACCTCTAGCGGGAACGACGAGCAGTACTTC.

The rearrangement links TRBV5-1 to TRBJ2-3; 8 nucleotides align to TRBD2. This CDR3 is built from 15 residues. CDR1 and CDR2 (germline): SGHRS, YFSETQ. V shed 5 bases and J 0 bases; nucleotides not matched to a gene: 5. In nucleotides, the CDR3 is TGCGCCAGCAGTAGGCGGGGGGCTAGCACAGATACGCAGTATTTT. Its protein product is CASSRRGASTDTQYF.

V usage is TRBV2 and J usage is TRBJ2-5; TRBD2 matches at 10 bases. V was pared by 1 base and J by 4 bases, with 3 bases of the junction left unmatched. The CDR3 consists of 15 residues. Germline assignment: CDR1 SNHLY and CDR2 FYNNEI. CDR3 sequence: CASSEVLAGLETQYF. Here the CDR3 DNA reads TGTGCCAGCAGTGAAGTACTAGCGGGGTTAGAGACCCAGTACTTC.

The V gene is TRBV7-6, the J gene TRBJ2-5; 7 nucleotides agree with TRBD1. Germline CDR1 is SGHVS and CDR2 is FNYEAQ. This CDR3 is built from 15 residues. V was clipped by 5 bases and J by 4 bases; unmatched bases: 10. For the CDR3, the DNA is TGTGCCAGCAGCCCCCACCCGAGGGGGCGAGAGACCCAGTACTTC. It translates to CASSPHPRGRETQYF.

V is TRBV5-1 and J is TRBJ2-2; tentative D call: TRBD1 (6 bases). CDR3 length: 15 residues. Trimming pared 0 bases from V and 9 bases from J, leaving 15 bases between. Germline CDR1 reads SGHRS; CDR2 reads YFSETQ. The CDR3, as DNA: TGCGCCAGCAGCTTGGGTCCAGGGGTTAGTCGGGAGCTGTTTTTT. Encoded protein: CASSLGPGVSRELFF.

The genes are TRBV28 and TRBJ2-3; D is unresolved. Between the trimmed V and J ends, which lost 4 bases and 8 bases, there was a span of 13 bases. The CDR3 is 13 amino acids. The germline V gene has CDR1 MDHEN and CDR2 SYDVKM. The DNA of the CDR3 is TGTGCCAGCAGTTCCTTCCGGTGGGGTACGCAGTATTTT. This translates into CASSSFRWGTQYF.

The chain combines TRBV7-9 with TRBJ2-2; D ambiguous. CDR3 size: 12 residues. Trimming took off 3 bases at V and 6 bases at J, with 5 bases between the two ends. Germline assignment: CDR1 SEHNR and CDR2 FQNEAQ (reference sequence). DNA of the CDR3: TGTGCCAGCAGCTTTTATTCCGGGGAGCTGTTTTTT. This gives the protein CASSFYSGELFF.

This chain connects TRBV21-1 to TRBJ1-5. TRBV21-1 is noted as a pseudogene. CDR3 length equals 15 residues. CDR3 amino acids: CASSKERTGNQPQHF. In DNA, the CDR3 is TGTGCCAGCAGCAAAGAGCGGACGGGGAATCAGCCCCAGCATTTT.

In its sample, this clone was seen once. The V call is TRBV11-2, the J call TRBJ2-6; D unresolved. CDR3 size: 13 residues. Germline loops: CDR1 SGHAT, CDR2 FQNNGV. V was cut by 5 bases and J by 0 bases, with 2 bases left in between. The CDR3 DNA sequence: TGTGCCAGCAGCGCCTCTGGGGCCAACGTCCTGACTTTC. Its protein is CASSASGANVLTF.

This clone has just one count. The J gene is TRBJ2-5, the V gene TRBV11-2; D tentatively fits TRBD1 or TRBD2 (5 bases each). V was cut by 5 bases and J by 2 bases, with 12 bases left in between. CDR1 and CDR2 from the germline V gene are SGHAT and FQNNGV. This CDR3 is 14 amino acids long. This CDR3 is CASSLGPFQETQYF. DNA for the CDR3: TGTGCCAGCAGCCTGGGACCTTTTCAAGAGACCCAGTACTTC.

The sample holds a few counts of this clone. The chain links TRBV16 to TRBJ1-1; D gene unclear. The CDR3 length is 17 residues. Germline CDR1 reads KGHSY; CDR2 reads FQNENV. V lost 0 bases, J lost 1 base, and 15 bases lay in between. CDR3: CASSQSHPRTANTEAFF. CDR3 DNA: TGTGCCAGCAGCCAATCCCACCCCCGGACGGCGAACACTGAAGCTTTCTTT.

The chain uses TRBV3-1 (or the pseudogene TRBV3-2) and TRBJ2-7, with a possible D match to TRBD1 (5 bases). The V and J ends lost 0 bases and 2 bases respectively, with 17 bases between them. The CDR3 runs 17 residues. The V gene's germline CDR1 is LGHDT and CDR2 YNNKEL (reference sequence). CDR3 coding DNA: TGTGCCAGCAGCCAAGATCTGAGTCCAGGGTACACCTACGAGCAGTACTTC. It specifies CASSQDLSPGYTYEQYF.

A single count supports this clone. The J gene is TRBJ1-2, the V gene TRBV10-2, with 8 bases fitting TRBD1. The ends lost 7 bases at V and 3 bases at J; junction bases unmatched: 7. Germline CDR1 WSHSY, CDR2 SAAADI. The CDR3 is 14 amino acids. The CDR3 coding sequence is TGCGCCAGCACCAAGGGACAGGTAGACTATGGCTACACCTTC. It codes for CASTKGQVDYGYTF.

A few counts support this clone. The V call is TRBV24-1, the J call TRBJ2-1; D is possibly TRBD1 (6 bases). There are 17 residues in the CDR3. The ends were cut back, 0 bases at V and 4 bases at J, with 15 bases in the middle. CDR1 and CDR2 (germline): KGHDR, SFDVKD. In DNA, the CDR3 is TGTGCCACCAGTGATTTGCTATTCGGGACACTTTACAATGAGCAGTTCTTC. Translating gives CATSDLLFGTLYNEQFF.

This clone showed up just a few times. V gene TRBV3-1 (or the pseudogene TRBV3-2) combines with J gene TRBJ1-2, with 7 nucleotides matching TRBD1. V shed 0 bases, J shed 7 bases, and the junction held 5 bases outside the gene matches. Germline V CDR1 and CDR2: LGHDT, YNNKEL (reference sequence). The CDR3 contains 14 residues. CDR3 in DNA: TGTGCCAGCAGCCAAGACCAAGACAGGGTTGGCTACACCTTC. It yields the protein CASSQDQDRVGYTF.

The rearrangement joins TRBV5-1 to TRBJ2-7, with TRBD1 matching 8 bases. This CDR3 comprises 15 residues. V gave up 4 bases and J gave up 5 bases; unmatched junction bases: 11. Germline CDR1 SGHRS, CDR2 YFSETQ. CDR3 nucleotides: TGCGCCAGCAGCATCGCCTTGGACAGGGCCGACGAGCAGTACTTC. Translation gives CASSIALDRADEQYF.

The chain links TRBV5-6 to TRBJ1-6; 7 bases agree with TRBD1. Germline V lookup: CDR1 SGHDT, CDR2 YYEEEE. The CDR3 length is 15 residues. The V and J ends lost 4 bases and 9 bases, in that order; junction bases with no gene match: 10. The CDR3 nucleotides are TGTGCCAGCAGCCTTACGACAGGGATATTTTCACCCCTCCACTTT. Protein sequence: CASSLTTGIFSPLHF.

The chain couples TRBV7-9 to TRBJ1-2; maybe TRBD1 (5 bases). V was pared by 4 bases and J by 8 bases, with 11 bases between. This CDR3 has 12 amino acids. Germline V CDR1 and CDR2: SEHNR, FQNEAQ (reference sequence). The CDR3 nucleotides read TGTGCCAGCAGCTCAGGGTTGCGGGGCTACACCTTC. Encoded protein: CASSSGLRGYTF.